A selection of T cell receptor beta chains follows, all from one sample in a study of PD-L1 blockade in urothelial cancer. Produced via immunoSEQ multiplex PCR; TCRdb's table is partial and in-frame only. This repertoire shows about 30,000 clones, approximately 90% found once; its top ten account for 6.5% to 8%. Sequencing was performed on PBMCs, taken around atezolizumab (anti-PD-L1) treatment. The receptors derive from an older man with urothelial cancer. The CDR3 runs from the conserved cysteine through the conserved F or W. A D gene is named only where the DNA matches it firmly. The size entry is marked missing in some rows and otherwise reads once, few, many or a size class.

TRBV5-1,few,-,TRBJ2-1,CASSLAVDVYEQFF,TGCGCCAGCAGCTTGGCCGTAGATGTGTATGAGCAGTTCTTC
TRBV30,few,-,TRBJ1-5,CAWSDGGNQPQHF,TGTGCCTGGAGCGACGGGGGAAATCAGCCCCAGCATTTT
TRBV5-6,-,TRBD1,TRBJ2-6,CASSLVSGQGLWGANVLTF,TGTGCCAGCAGCTTGGTCTCTGGACAGGGATTGTGGGGGGCCAACGTCCTGACTTTC
TRBV18,-,-,TRBJ1-2,CASSPPSQNYGYTF,TGTGCCAGCTCCCCGCCTAGCCAGAACTATGGCTACACCTTC
TRBV19,-,-,TRBJ2-2,CASSRDKGTGELFF,TGTGCCAGTAGTCGGGACAAAGGCACCGGGGAGCTGTTTTTT
TRBV27,-,TRBD1,TRBJ2-6,CASSSLGQGFSGANVLTF,TGTGCCAGCAGTTCTCTGGGACAGGGTTTTTCTGGGGCCAACGTCCTGACTTTC
TRBV5-6,once,TRBD1,TRBJ2-1,CASSRDRERMQFF,TGTGCCAGCAGCCGAGACAGGGAGAGGATGCAGTTCTTC
TRBV19,-,-,TRBJ2-1,CASSINVAVEQFF,TGTGCCAGTAGTATCAATGTGGCAGTGGAGCAGTTCTTC
TRBV4-1,-,-,TRBJ1-4,CASSQSLTYNEKLFF,TGCGCCAGCAGCCAATCCTTAACTTATAATGAAAAACTGTTTTTT
TRBV10-3,-,-,TRBJ1-5,CAISESRGDQPQHF,TGTGCCATCAGTGAGTCCAGAGGTGATCAGCCCCAGCATTTT
TRBV7-9,-,TRBD2,TRBJ2-5,CASSLALTSGKETQYF,TGTGCCAGCAGCTTAGCGCTGACTAGCGGAAAAGAGACCCAGTACTTC